The entry below describes one T cell receptor (beta chain). This sample stems from a study of T cell responses to AZD1222 COVID-19 vaccine. The CDR3 is made up of 12 amino acids. The germline CDR1 and CDR2 sequences are MNHEY and SVGAGI. V was pared by 9 bases and J by 4 bases, with 2 bases of the junction left unmatched. The assay was immunoSEQ multiplex PCR, and TCRdb's table has in-frame clones only and misses some. Altogether 130,000 or so clones are present, over 90% being singletons, with the ten largest covering around 5%. The rearrangement links TRBV6-5 to TRBJ1-1, with TRBD1 matching over 10 bases. The sample consisted of peripheral blood, taken on day 0 of AZD1222 vaccination. The clonotype originates from an adult in good health. In DNA form, the CDR3 reads TGTGCCAGGTGGGACAGGGGCACTGAAGCTTTCTTT. Residues: CARWDRGTEAFF.